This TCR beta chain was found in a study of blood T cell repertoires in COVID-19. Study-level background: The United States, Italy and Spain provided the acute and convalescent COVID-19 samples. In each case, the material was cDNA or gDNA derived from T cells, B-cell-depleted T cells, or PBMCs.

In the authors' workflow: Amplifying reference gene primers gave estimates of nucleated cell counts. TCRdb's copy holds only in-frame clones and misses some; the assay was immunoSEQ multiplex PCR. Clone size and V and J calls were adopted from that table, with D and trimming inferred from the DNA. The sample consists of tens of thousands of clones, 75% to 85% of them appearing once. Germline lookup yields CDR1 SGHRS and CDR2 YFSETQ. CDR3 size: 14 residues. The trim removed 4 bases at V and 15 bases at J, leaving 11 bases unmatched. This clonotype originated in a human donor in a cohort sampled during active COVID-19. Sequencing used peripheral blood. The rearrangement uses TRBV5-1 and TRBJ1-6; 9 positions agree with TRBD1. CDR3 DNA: TGCGCCAGCAGCGACCCGGGACAGGGTCTACGCCTCCACTTT. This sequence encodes CASSDPGQGLRLHF.